The 21 T cell receptor beta chains in this list originate from one sample, sequenced in a study of T cell repertoires in cytomegalovirus infection (dated by TCRdb to between 2018 and 2020). The instrument was an Illumina HiSeq 1500. In TCRdb, the public reads were trimmed at Q25 with fastp and aligned with MiXCR, with productive beta chains retained. Each CDR3 protein gets just one entry, which takes the most common genes and DNA from the rows behind it. In all, the sample holds 350,000 to 450,000 distinct CDR3 sequences, and roughly 20% of those were seen once. The top ten clonotypes cover about 10% of the sample. The specimen sequenced was PBMCs. All receptors come from a human donor in good health (CMV status not recorded). Some clones in this sample may be carry-over from other donors' samples.

There are many counts of this clonotype. The chain joins TRBV7-8 to TRBJ2-1, with D possibly matching TRBD1 (5 bases). The CDR3 runs to 13 residues. V lost 2 bases to trimming and J lost 7 bases, with 9 bases between them. CDR1 is SGHVS, CDR2 FQNEAQ, per germline. This chain's CDR3 is CASSLRQGNEQFF. The CDR3 coding sequence is TGTGCCAGCAGCTTACGGCAGGGAAATGAGCAGTTCTTC.

The rearrangement joins TRBV4-3 to TRBJ1-5, with D perhaps TRBD1 (6 bases). This CDR3 region has 17 residues. Trimming stripped 0 bases from V and 1 base from J, with 13 bases between. Germline CDR1 reads LGHNA; CDR2 reads YSLEER. For the CDR3, the DNA is TGCGCCAGCAGCCAAGATCGCCGCAGGGGCAGCAATCAGCCCCAGCATTTT. Protein sequence: CASSQDRRRGSNQPQHF.

This clonotype was observed a handful of times. CDR3 nucleotides: TGTGCCAGCTCACCACCGGCTAGCGGAACTAATGAGCAGTTCTTC. Amino acids: CASSPPASGTNEQFF. The V gene is TRBV18, the J gene TRBJ2-1; TRBD2 agrees at 7 bases. The length of the CDR3 is 15 residues. Germline values: CDR1 KGHSH, CDR2 LQKENI. Trimming cost V 0 bases and J 7 bases; bases outside gene matches: 6.

The chain has TRBV2 and TRBJ2-7; a possible D gene is TRBD1 (5 bases). Germline V CDR1 and CDR2: SNHLY, FYNNEI. Trimming took off 6 bases at V and 2 bases at J, with 17 bases between the two ends. The CDR3 length is 15 residues. CDR3 bases: TGTGCCAGCAGCCCCACAATGGGGCGAACCTACGAGCAGTACTTC. Encoded protein: CASSPTMGRTYEQYF. The full variable domain, in which reference TRBV2 and TRBJ2-7 provide the parts outside the CDR3, is EPEVTQTPSHQVTQMGQEVILRCVPISNHLYFYWYRQILGQKVEFLVSFYNNEISEKSEIFDDQFSVERPDGSNFTLKIRSTKLEDSAMYFCASSPTMGRTYEQYFGPGTRLTVT.

The chain carries TRBV20-1 and TRBJ2-7; TRBD1 aligns across 7 bases. The germline V gene has CDR1 DFQATT and CDR2 SNEGSKA (reference sequence). The CDR3 has 15 amino acids. Trimming took 0 bases from V and 2 from J; bases not matched to a gene: 7. This chain's CDR3 is CSARDQGRGTYEQYF. In DNA form, the CDR3 reads TGCAGTGCTAGAGATCAGGGCAGGGGGACCTACGAGCAGTACTTC.

This clonotype was seen at least ten times. The V gene is TRBV12-3 or TRBV12-4, the J gene TRBJ2-5, with 7 bases aligning to TRBD1. There are 14 residues in the CDR3. V was pared by 7 bases and J by 5 bases, with 10 bases of the junction left unmatched. The CDR3 spells CASTPTGTEETQYF. DNA of the CDR3: TGTGCCAGCACCCCGACAGGGACAGAGGAGACCCAGTACTTC.

In this sample, this clonotype turned up a few times. This chain joins TRBV11-3 and TRBJ2-7, with TRBD1 as a possible D gene (6 bases). This CDR3 contains 13 residues. V was cut by 5 bases and J by 3 bases, with 11 bases left in between. Germline CDR1 reads SGHNT; CDR2 reads YENEEA. Here the CDR3 DNA reads TGTGCCAGCAGCCGAGGACAGTTCTACGAGCAGTACTTC. Protein: CASSRGQFYEQYF.

This chain joins TRBV10-3 and TRBJ2-5; D may be TRBD2 (7 bases). Trimming took 4 bases from V and 4 from J, leaving 13 bases between them. This CDR3 has 14 residues. Germline CDR1 is ENHRY and CDR2 is SYGVKD. The CDR3 region has the DNA TGTGCCATCAGTGTGAGGGAGGGGGGAGAGACCCAGTACTTC. As protein: CAISVREGGETQYF.

V is TRBV5-6 and J is TRBJ2-1; the D is unclear. This CDR3 is built from 13 residues. Trimming removed 0 bases from V and 8 bases from J, with 9 bases in between. Germline CDR1 is SGHDT and CDR2 is YYEEEE. The CDR3 reads CASSLVSIHEQFF. The CDR3 coding sequence is TGTGCCAGCAGCTTGGTTAGTATCCATGAGCAGTTCTTC. The full variable domain, completed using reference TRBV5-6 and TRBJ2-1, is DAGVTQSPTHLIKTRGQQVTLRCSPKSGHDTVSWYQQALGQGPQFIFQYYEEEERQRGNFPDRFSGHQFPNYSSELNVNALLLGDSALYLCASSLVSIHEQFFGPGTRLTVL.

This clonotype has a count of ten or more. The chain carries TRBV27 and TRBJ1-6; 9 bases map to TRBD1. CDR1 is MNHEY, CDR2 SMNVEV, per germline (reference sequence). Germline trimming cut 5 bases from V and 1 base from J; bases unmatched to any gene: 6. The CDR3 is 17 amino acids. This CDR3 is CASSPNRGQSYNSPLHF. The CDR3 bases are TGTGCCAGCAGTCCCAACAGGGGGCAGTCCTATAATTCACCCCTCCACTTT.

DNA for the CDR3: TGCAGTGCCGGACGGACTAGCGGGGATCTGGAGACCCAGTACTTC. It specifies CSAGRTSGDLETQYF. The genes are TRBV20-1 and TRBJ2-5, with 12 bases matching TRBD2. CDR3 length: 15 residues. V lost 6 bases, J lost 5 bases, and 10 bases stayed unmatched. Germline values: CDR1 DFQATT, CDR2 SNEGSKA (reference sequence).

V and J are TRBV24-1 and TRBJ2-3; D uncertain. Deletions cut 4 bases from V and 7 bases from J, with 11 bases between. CDR1 is KGHDR, CDR2 SFDVKD, per germline. CDR3 length equals 13 residues. CDR3 in DNA: TGTGCCACCAGTGACCAGGAAGACAATACGCAGTATTTT. This codes for CATSDQEDNTQYF.

The chain employs TRBV12-3 or TRBV12-4 and TRBJ1-1; maybe TRBD1 (5 bases). V lost 7 bases and J 4 bases, leaving 16 bases between the germline ends. The CDR3 sequence is 14 residues long. The CDR3 coding sequence is TGTGCCAGCAATATGGGGGGATGGGTCACTGAAGCTTTCTTT. Its translation is CASNMGGWVTEAFF.

Comment on this clonotype: Compared with germline, one end of the junction differs, possibly owing to a read error. The V and J genes are TRBV2 and TRBJ2-3, with 7 bases that match TRBD2. CDR3 length: 15 amino acids. Germline-derived CDR1 and CDR2 are SNHLY and FYNNEI. CDR3 protein: CASSDPAGSTDTQFF. In DNA, the CDR3 is TGTGCCAGCAGTGATCCAGCGGGAAGCACAGATACGCAGTTTTTT.

CDR3 DNA sequence: TGCAGTGCTAGAAGGAGAGGGGGCTACGAGCAGTACTTC. Translation: CSARRRGGYEQYF. This sequence joins TRBV20-1 and TRBJ2-7, with D perhaps TRBD1 (6 bases). V was shortened by 2 bases and J by 3 bases, with 11 bases between the two germline ends. CDR3 length: 13 amino acids. Germline values: CDR1 DFQATT, CDR2 SNEGSKA (reference sequence).

Concerning this clonotype: Mismatch with germline at one junction end may stem from a read error. This chain connects TRBV20-1 to TRBJ2-1, with TRBD2 identical over 7 bases. Germline V CDR1 and CDR2: DFQATT, SNEGSKA (reference sequence). This CDR3 has 15 amino acids. Here the CDR3 DNA reads TGCAGTGCTAGAGATGGGACGGGACTAAACAATGACCAGTTCTTC. It yields the protein CSARDGTGLNNDQFF.

This clonotype was observed a few times. The J gene is TRBJ2-1, the V gene TRBV6-4, with D perhaps TRBD2 (5 bases). The CDR3 totals 15 residues. V lost 3 bases and J lost 7, with 16 bases in between. The germline V gene has CDR1 MRHNA and CDR2 SNTAGT. The CDR3: CASSEVESPGNEQFF. As DNA, the CDR3 is TGTGCCAGCAGTGAGGTGGAAAGTCCGGGGAATGAGCAGTTCTTC.

This rearrangement joins TRBV12-3 or TRBV12-4 to TRBJ2-2, with no clear D. Trimming removed 10 bases from V and 7 bases from J, with 16 bases in between. CDR3 length equals 13 residues. The DNA of the CDR3 is TGTGCCACCGACGGAAAGGGCATCGGGGAGCTGTTTTTT. It yields the protein CATDGKGIGELFF.

This clonotype has a handful of counts. The chain employs TRBV4-1 and TRBJ1-2, with D tentatively TRBD1 (5 bases). Per germline, CDR1 MGHRA and CDR2 YSYEKL. V dropped 1 base and J dropped 7 bases, with 16 bases sitting between them. The CDR3 loop spans 15 amino acids. The CDR3 DNA sequence: TGCGCCAGCAGCCAAGGGGGACCCCAGAGGGGTGGCTACACCTTC. Translation: CASSQGGPQRGGYTF.

There are a few counts of this clonotype. The chain recombines TRBV5-6 with TRBJ2-7, with TRBD1 matching over 10 bases. The CDR3 has 14 residues. CDR1 is SGHDT and CDR2 is YYEEEE in the germline V gene. V was clipped by 4 bases and J by 4 bases; unmatched bases: 5. CDR3 nucleotides: TGTGCCAGCAGCCACCGACAGGGGGCTTACGAGCAGTACTTC. As protein: CASSHRQGAYEQYF.

This chain joins TRBV12-3 or TRBV12-4 and TRBJ1-5; 7 positions match TRBD1. With 7 bases clipped from V and 1 base from J, the junction kept 4 bases outside the gene matches. The CDR3 length is 14 residues. CDR3 coding DNA: TGTGCCAGCAAACAACAGGGGAGCAATCAGCCCCAGCATTTT. It codes for CASKQQGSNQPQHF.